The sequence of this T cell receptor beta chain was determined in a study of cytomegalovirus exposure and HLA in healthy donors. Primers for the PCR totalled 60 Vbeta and 13 Jbeta. This table comes from immunoSEQ multiplex PCR, and its TCRdb copy is limited to in-frame clones, with some not included. The sample shows a few hundred thousand clones, roughly 79% of them seen only once. V lost 6 bases, J lost 3 bases, and 6 bases lay in between. Germline assignment: CDR1 MDHEN and CDR2 SYDVKM. The CDR3 consists of 12 residues. The receptor comes from a woman in her forties in good health and CMV-seronegative. The V and J genes are TRBV28 and TRBJ1-5, with D unresolved. Sequenced material: PBMCs. Written as DNA, the CDR3 is TGTGCCAGCAGGGGCGTCAATCAGCCCCAGCATTTT. Protein sequence: CASRGVNQPQHF.